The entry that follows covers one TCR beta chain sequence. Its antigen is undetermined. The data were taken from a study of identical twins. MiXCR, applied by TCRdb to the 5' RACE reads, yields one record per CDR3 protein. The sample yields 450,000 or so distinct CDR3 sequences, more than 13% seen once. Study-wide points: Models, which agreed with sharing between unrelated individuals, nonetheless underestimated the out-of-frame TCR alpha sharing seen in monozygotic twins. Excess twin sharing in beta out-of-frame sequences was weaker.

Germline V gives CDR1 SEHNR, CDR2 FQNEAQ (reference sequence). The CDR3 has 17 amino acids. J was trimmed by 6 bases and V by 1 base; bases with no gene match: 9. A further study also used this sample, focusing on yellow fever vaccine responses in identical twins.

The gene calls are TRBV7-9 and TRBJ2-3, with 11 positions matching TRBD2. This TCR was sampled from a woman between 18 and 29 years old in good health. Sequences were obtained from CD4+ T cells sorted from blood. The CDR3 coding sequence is TGTGCCAGCAGCTTAGAGGGTAGCGGGGGGGCCAGGGATACGCAGTATTTT. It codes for CASSLEGSGGARDTQYF. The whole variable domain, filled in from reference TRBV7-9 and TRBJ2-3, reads DTGVSQNPRHKITKRGQNVTFRCDPISEHNRLYWYRQTLGQGPEFLTYFQNEAQLEKSRLLSDRFSAERPKGSFSTLEIQRTEQGDSAMYLCASSLEGSGGARDTQYFGPGTRLTVL.